This TCR beta chain was recorded in a study of blood T cells in healthy people across ages. Per sample, extraction of total RNA gave at least 5 micrograms in every case. A sample-barcoded 5' primer and a J-beta primer mix were used in a second PCR of about 7 to 12 cycles. TCRdb reanalysed the 5' RACE reads using MiXCR and keeps one entry per CDR3 protein. The profile shows about 640,000 distinct CDR3 sequences, roughly 58% of them singletons. Trimming cost V 6 bases and J 1 base, with 17 bases left between them. The CDR3 is made up of 16 amino acids. Germline-derived CDR1 and CDR2 are KGHSH and LQKENI.

The rearrangement joins TRBV18 to TRBJ2-3; D may be TRBD1 or TRBD2 (5 bases each). This TCR was sampled from a man aged 55 to 69 in good health. The specimen was blood. CDR3: CASSRGWGSGTDTQYF. The CDR3 nucleotides read TGTGCCAGCTCCCGCGGTTGGGGGAGCGGCACAGATACGCAGTATTTT.